The source of this T cell receptor (beta chain) is a study of tissue T cells after allogeneic stem cell transplantation. Study-wide findings and caveats: Tissue-detected TCR repertoire was only partly captured by blood and spleen T cells.

Time point denoted: mouse harvest day 7 after allogeneic transplant. Tail vein injection delivered 10^7 T-cell-depleted bone marrow cells and 10^6 splenic CD5+ T cells. Tissues came from B6→BALB/c major-mismatch GVHD mice at day 7 or 14. CDR3 length: 13 amino acids. The V end was cut by 3 bases, the J end by 0 bases, with 4 bases between. Germline lookup yields CDR1 KGHPV and CDR2 FQNQEV (reference sequence). A word on this clone: Its antigen is undetermined. Gene names denote mouse genes. The sequenced fragment ends 1 residue before the CDR3 boundary, so the rest is inferred from the germline J gene.

The data were produced by immunoSEQ multiplex PCR, yet TCRdb's version contains in-frame clones alone and is incomplete. The data contain over 6,000 clones, approximately 52% of them seen just once; the ten biggest clones take up 7.8%. Material: gut tissue. V gene TRBV26 combines with J gene TRBJ2-3; no clear D. The receptor was derived from a female BALB/c mouse given C57BL/6 T cells with graft-versus-host disease after an allogeneic hematopoietic cell transplant. The CDR3 region is CASSLHSAETLYF. The CDR3 bases that were read are TGTGCCAGCAGTCTACACAGTGCAGAAACGCTGTAT.